The clone carrying this T cell receptor (beta chain) was counted only a few times. Its antigen remains unknown. The trim removed 5 bases at V and 2 bases at J, leaving 13 bases unmatched. This CDR3 has 18 residues. Germline V gene lookup returns CDR1 KGHSH and CDR2 LQKENI. TCRdb processed the reads anew with MiXCR; each CDR3 protein has one entry. The table has approximately 910,000 distinct CDR3 sequences, around 30% seen once. The data stem from a study of T cell repertoires in cytomegalovirus infection. Turning to the study itself: In public TCR beta signatures, there were indications of both CMV infection and matching HLA type. Study-wide results and caveats: The ex vivo response was dominated by HLA-C-restricted CMV-specific TCR beta clonotypes.

This sample comprised cultured CD8+ T cells from PBMCs, obtained from culture after CMV antigen stimulation. This chain connects TRBV18 to TRBJ1-5; TRBD1 matches 9 bases. The TCR originated in a human donor in good health (CMV status not recorded). Some clones in this sample may be carry-over from other donors' samples. CDR3 nucleotide sequence: TGTGCCAGCTCAGAACAGGGGGCGGACGAAATTGGCAATCAGCCCCAGCATTTT. Its protein product is CASSEQGADEIGNQPQHF.